Presented here are 5 T cell receptor beta chains from one specimen sequenced in a study of blood T cells in healthy people across ages. The use of a sample-barcoded 5' primer and a J-beta primer mix characterized a second PCR of about 7 to 12 cycles. One entry per CDR3 protein results from TCRdb running MiXCR on the 5' RACE reads. Among approximately 730,000 distinct CDR3 sequences, 40% to 65% were seen once, and the ten largest hold around 40%. The sequenced sample was blood. The receptors were sampled from a man at least 80 years old in good health.

The chain carries TRBV20-1 and TRBJ2-7; 8 bases map to TRBD1. The CDR3 sequence is 14 residues long. CDR1 and CDR2 (germline): DFQATT, SNEGSKA (reference sequence). V shed 2 bases and J 2 bases; nucleotides not matched to a gene: 5. This CDR3 reads CSARPDRGTYEQYF. For the CDR3, the DNA is TGCAGTGCTAGACCCGACAGGGGTACCTACGAGCAGTACTTC.

There are a few counts of this clonotype. The chain has TRBV29-1 and TRBJ2-1; tentative D call: TRBD2 (5 bases). This CDR3 is built from 12 residues. Trimming shortened V by 7 bases and J by 10 bases, and 17 bases separated the two germline ends. Germline CDR1 SQVTM, CDR2 ANQGSEA. Here the CDR3 reads CSGSDFPGEQFF. CDR3 coding DNA: TGCAGCGGGTCGGACTTCCCTGGCGAGCAGTTCTTC.

This clonotype showed up just once. The chain recombines TRBV3-1 with TRBJ2-5; D gene uncertain. Judging by the DNA end, TRBJ2-7 fits better; the J call may be wrong. The CDR3 consists of 10 residues. Per the germline V gene, CDR1 is LGHDT and CDR2 is YNNKEL (reference sequence). The CDR3 protein is CASGSDEQYF. The CDR3 DNA follows: TGTGCCAGCGGGTCAGACGAGCAGTACTTC.

V and J are TRBV28 and TRBJ1-4, with a possible D match to TRBD1 (5 bases). The V and J ends lost 5 bases and 5 bases respectively, with 12 bases between them. The CDR3 length is 14 residues. Germline V gene data show CDR1 as MDHEN and CDR2 as SYDVKM. CDR3 DNA sequence: TGTGCCAGCAGTGGCCAGGGTGTGAATGAAAAACTGTTTTTT. Its protein product is CASSGQGVNEKLFF.

Written as DNA, the CDR3 is TGTGCCATCAGTGGTGAAGACAGGGGAGGGACTGAAGCTTTCTTT. It specifies CAISGEDRGGTEAFF. This chain links TRBV10-3 with TRBJ1-1; 8 bases map to TRBD1. Looked up from germline, CDR1 is ENHRY and CDR2 is SYGVKD. CDR3 length: 15 residues. Losses at the gene ends were 4 bases for V and 5 bases for J; bases not matched to a gene: 9.